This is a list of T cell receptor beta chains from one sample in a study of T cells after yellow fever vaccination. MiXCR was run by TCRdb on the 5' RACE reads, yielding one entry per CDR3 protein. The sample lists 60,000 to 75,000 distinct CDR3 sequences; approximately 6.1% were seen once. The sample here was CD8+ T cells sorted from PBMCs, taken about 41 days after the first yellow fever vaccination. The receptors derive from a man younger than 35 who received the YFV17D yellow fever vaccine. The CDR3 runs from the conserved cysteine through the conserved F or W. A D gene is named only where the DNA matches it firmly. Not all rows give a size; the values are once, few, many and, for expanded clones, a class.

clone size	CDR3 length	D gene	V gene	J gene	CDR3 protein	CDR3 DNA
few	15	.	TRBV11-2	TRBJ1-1	CASSPNKRVNTEAFF	TGTGCCAGCAGCCCTAACAAGAGGGTGAACACTGAAGCTTTCTTT
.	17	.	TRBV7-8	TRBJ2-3	CASSLPRGGKYTDTQYF	TGTGCCAGCAGCTTGCCCCGTGGGGGGAAATACACAGATACGCAGTATTTT
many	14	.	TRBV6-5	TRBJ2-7	CASSYSRTLYEQYF	TGTGCCAGCAGTTATTCCCGGACCCTCTACGAGCAGTACTTC
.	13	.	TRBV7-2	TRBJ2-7	CASSPGGWRNGYF	TGTGCCAGCAGCCCAGGAGGGTGGCGGAACGGGTACTTC
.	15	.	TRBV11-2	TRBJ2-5	CASSLGSTSFENQYF	TGTGCCAGCAGCTTAGGATCCACTAGCTTTGAGAACCAGTACTTC
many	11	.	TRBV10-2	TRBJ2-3	CASSDGGTQYF	TGCGCCAGCAGTGATGGGGGTACGCAGTATTTT
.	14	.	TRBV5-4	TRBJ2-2	CASRPTPPTGELFF	TGTGCCAGCAGACCCACCCCCCCCACCGGGGAGCTGTTTTTT
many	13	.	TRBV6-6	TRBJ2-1	CASSYGRLNEQFF	TGTGCCAGCAGTTACGGGAGGTTGAATGAGCAGTTCTTC
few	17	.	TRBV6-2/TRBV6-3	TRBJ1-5	CASSHRLGDENDQPQHF	TGTGCCAGCAGCCATAGATTGGGGGACGAAAATGATCAGCCCCAGCATTTT
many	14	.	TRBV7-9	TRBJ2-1	CASSLEPSYNEQFF	TGTGCCAGCAGCTTAGAGCCCTCGTACAATGAGCAGTTCTTC
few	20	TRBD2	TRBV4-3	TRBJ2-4	CASSQDNPSGGDLAKNIQYF	TGCGCCAGCAGCCAAGATAACCCTAGCGGGGGGGACCTAGCCAAAAACATTCAGTACTTC